The 23 T cell receptor beta chains below all came from one sample that was sequenced in a study of cytotoxic CD8 clonotypes in ibrutinib-treated CLL (dated by TCRdb to 2020 to 2022). Libraries were constructed by the immunoSEQ multiplex PCR assay. What TCRdb holds here is the immuneACCESS table cut down to in-frame rearrangements. Part of the clones is not present; checked against another copy, under half of the missing clones reflect an unresolved V gene, and the others are unexplained. This sample comprises about 140,000 clones, approximately 75% of them detected only once. Clones ranked in the top ten supply around 30% of the sample. The time point label on this specimen signifies: 12 months on ibrutinib. Sequenced material: PBMCs, taken after 12 months of ibrutinib treatment. The origin of the receptors is a human donor with chronic lymphocytic leukemia.

J is TRBJ1-2 and V is TRBV6-1; no clear D gene. Germline V gene data show CDR1 as MNHNS and CDR2 as SASEGT. Trimming shortened V by 3 bases and J by 4 bases, and 12 bases separated the two germline ends. The CDR3 spans 14 residues. The CDR3 sequence: CASSDGPGGYGYTF. In DNA, the CDR3 is TGTGCCAGCAGTGACGGACCGGGTGGCTATGGCTACACCTTC.

This chain connects TRBV4-3 to TRBJ2-7; D unclear. CDR1 LGHNA and CDR2 YSLEER come from the germline V gene. The CDR3 is made up of 17 amino acids. Trimming left V 4 bases short and J 5 bases short, with 24 bases between. CDR3 DNA sequence: TGCGCCAGCAGCCTCCCTATGGCTGGGGATCCTTCCGACGAGCAGTACTTC. This translates into CASSLPMAGDPSDEQYF.

This chain joins TRBV7-9 and TRBJ1-5, with 7 bases fitting TRBD1. Germline loops: CDR1 SEHNR, CDR2 FQNEAQ (reference sequence). This CDR3 comprises 15 residues. V gave up 11 bases and J gave up 0 bases; unmatched junction bases: 10. CDR3 DNA sequence: TGTGCCTGCCAGGGGGGGGACGATAGCAATCAGCCCCAGCATTTT. Encoded protein: CACQGGDDSNQPQHF.

The CDR3 DNA sequence: TGTGCCAGCAGTAGTTTTGCCGGACCCTCCCCATTTGATGAGCAGTTCTTC. Translated: CASSSFAGPSPFDEQFF. The chain couples TRBV28 to TRBJ2-1; D not certain. This CDR3 comprises 17 residues. V lost 5 bases and J lost 8, with 25 bases in between. From germline, CDR1 is MDHEN and CDR2 SYDVKM.

V usage is TRBV30 and J usage is TRBJ1-2; no clear D. The ends were cut back, 1 base at V and 4 bases at J, with 7 bases in the middle. Germline V gene lookup returns CDR1 GTSNPN and CDR2 SVGIG (reference sequence). CDR3 size: 12 residues. The CDR3 loop is CAWSGRIYGYTF. CDR3 in DNA: TGTGCCTGGAGTGGAAGGATCTATGGCTACACCTTC.

The chain uses TRBV4-1 and TRBJ2-1, with 9 bases fitting TRBD2. The V gene end was trimmed by 9 bases and the J gene end by 3 bases; junction bases not matched to a gene: 3. From germline, CDR1 is MGHRA and CDR2 YSYEKL. This CDR3 has 13 residues. CDR3 loop: CASGTSSYNEQFF. The CDR3 DNA follows: TGCGCCAGTGGGACTAGCAGCTACAATGAGCAGTTCTTC.

The CDR3 region is CTSSQDREGLATSSYNEQFF. CDR3 in DNA: TGCACCAGCAGCCAAGATCGAGAGGGACTAGCGACGAGCTCCTACAATGAGCAGTTCTTC. The chain has TRBV1 and TRBJ2-1; the D segment call TRBD2 is taken from the table without a DNA check. TRBV1 is shown as a pseudogene. CDR3 length: 20 amino acids.

This chain connects TRBV28 to TRBJ2-1; perhaps TRBD2 as D (6 bases). Trimming cost V 6 bases and J 0 bases, with 15 bases left between them. The CDR3 length is 16 residues. Germline V gene sequence: CDR1 MDHEN, CDR2 SYDVKM. The CDR3 here is CASRTLAWGSYNEQFF. CDR3 DNA sequence: TGTGCCAGCAGAACTCTAGCGTGGGGCTCCTACAATGAGCAGTTCTTC. The full variable domain, rest sourced from reference TRBV28 and TRBJ2-1, is DVKVTQSSRYLVKRTGEKVFLECVQDMDHENMFWYRQDPGLGLRLIYFSYDVKMKEKGDIPEGYSVSREKKERFSLILESASTNQTSMYLCASRTLAWGSYNEQFFGPGTRLTVL.

The chain is built from TRBV6-5 and TRBJ2-5, with D possibly TRBD2 on 5 matching bases. The CDR3 totals 15 residues. Looked up from germline, CDR1 is MNHEY and CDR2 is SVGAGI. Trimming cost V 0 bases and J 5 bases, with 13 bases left between them. The CDR3 sequence is CASSYSSLRRETQYF. CDR3 nucleotides: TGTGCCAGCAGTTACTCTTCGCTGAGGAGGGAGACCCAGTACTTC.

The rearrangement uses TRBV4-3 and TRBJ2-3; D call uncertain. Trimming took 1 base from V and 6 from J, leaving 8 bases between them. The germline V gene encodes CDR1 LGHNA and CDR2 YSLEER. This CDR3 is 13 amino acids long. CDR3 sequence (DNA): TGCGCCAGCAGCCAAGCTAGGAAGGATACGCAGTATTTT. Protein sequence: CASSQARKDTQYF.

The V call is TRBV18, the J call TRBJ2-2, with a tentative D call TRBD2 (5 bases). From germline, CDR1 is KGHSH and CDR2 LQKENI. This CDR3 spans 15 amino acids. Trimming cost V 1 base and J 5 bases, with 11 bases left between them. CDR3 nucleotides: TGTGCCAGCTCACCACGTAGGAGCGGAACCGGGGAGCTGTTTTTT. Translated: CASSPRRSGTGELFF.

The rearrangement uses TRBV5-1 and TRBJ2-5; D remains ambiguous. Trimming stripped 1 base from V and 0 bases from J, with 7 bases between. Germline V CDR1 and CDR2: SGHRS, YFSETQ. The CDR3 is made up of 14 amino acids. DNA of the CDR3: TGCGCCAGCAGCTTGCTCGGCGACCAAGAGACCCAGTACTTC. As protein: CASSLLGDQETQYF.

This clone was observed a single time. This CDR3 reads CASSLWENGYNEQFF. CDR3 DNA sequence: TGTGCCAGCAGCTTATGGGAGAACGGGTACAATGAGCAGTTCTTC. The rearrangement links TRBV11-1 to TRBJ2-1; TRBD2 is a possible D gene (5 bases). Trimming took 2 bases from V and 4 from J, leaving 12 bases between them. CDR3 length: 15 residues. Germline lookup yields CDR1 SGHAT and CDR2 FQDESV (reference sequence).

The genes are TRBV19 and TRBJ1-5; D is ambiguous. The germline V and J ends were trimmed by 3 bases and 0 bases, with 9 bases remaining between them. The CDR3 contains 15 residues. Germline V gene data show CDR1 as LNHDA and CDR2 as SQIVND (reference sequence). The CDR3 protein is CASSIWSLSNQPQHF. The CDR3, as DNA: TGTGCCAGTAGTATCTGGTCTCTTAGCAATCAGCCCCAGCATTTT.

The V gene is TRBV9, the J gene TRBJ2-2; D not certain. Germline CDR1 and CDR2: SGDLS and YYNGEE. V was trimmed by 4 bases and J by 3 bases, leaving 16 bases between them. This CDR3 contains 16 residues. The CDR3 nucleotides are TGTGCCAGCAGCCCCCCCCGATATCGGCACACCGGGGAGCTGTTTTTT. It is translated as CASSPPRYRHTGELFF.

This rearrangement joins TRBV7-8 to TRBJ2-1; D is ambiguous. CDR1 is SGHVS, CDR2 FQNEAQ, per germline. Trimming removed 5 bases from V and 9 bases from J, with 8 bases in between. The CDR3 is 11 amino acids. CDR3: CASSPHIEQFF. In DNA form, the CDR3 reads TGTGCCAGCAGCCCCCACATTGAGCAGTTCTTC.

J is TRBJ2-5 and V is TRBV27; perhaps TRBD1 as D (5 bases). Germline values: CDR1 MNHEY, CDR2 SMNVEV (reference sequence). The CDR3 length is 13 residues. The germline V and J ends were trimmed by 2 bases and 7 bases, with 11 bases remaining between them. The CDR3 region is CASSLVGLGTQYF. The CDR3 bases are TGTGCCAGCAGTTTAGTGGGGCTGGGGACCCAGTACTTC.

CDR3 sequence reads: CASSRGLAESLEQYF. The CDR3 nucleotides read TGTGCCAGCAGCCGAGGACTAGCGGAAAGCCTCGAGCAGTACTTC. The chain employs TRBV7-2 and TRBJ2-7, with 10 bases that match TRBD2. Germline V gives CDR1 SGHTA, CDR2 FQGNSA. V lost 5 bases and J lost 6; bases outside the gene matches: 10. CDR3 length equals 15 residues.

This clone was observed a single time. The CDR3 region has the DNA TGTGCCTGGAGCGGGACAGGGGTGGATACGCAGTATTTT. Translated, it gives CAWSGTGVDTQYF. This sequence joins TRBV30 and TRBJ2-3; 10 nucleotides line up with TRBD1. The trim removed 3 bases at V and 6 bases at J, leaving 3 bases unmatched. Germline lookup yields CDR1 GTSNPN and CDR2 SVGIG (reference sequence). The CDR3 length is 13 residues.

This clone was found a few times. This chain uses TRBV7-9 with TRBJ2-5, with unresolved D. V lost 5 bases and J 2 bases, leaving 21 bases between the germline ends. Per the germline V gene, CDR1 is SEHNR and CDR2 is FQNEAQ (reference sequence). The CDR3 is 17 residues long. This CDR3 reads CASSPWGFRQLQETQYF. DNA of the CDR3: TGTGCCAGCAGCCCTTGGGGTTTCCGGCAGCTACAAGAGACCCAGTACTTC.

J is TRBJ1-5 and V is TRBV6-1; unclear D gene. The CDR3 is 16 amino acids. Germline V lookup: CDR1 MNHNS, CDR2 SASEGT. Trimming cost V 0 bases and J 9 bases, with 18 bases left between them. CDR3 DNA: TGTGCCAGCAGTGAAGCTAGAAGGGCCCCCAATTGGCCCCAGCATTTT. It encodes CASSEARRAPNWPQHF.

This clone came up once. The chain uses TRBV11-2 and TRBJ1-2, with D perhaps matching TRBD1 (5 bases). With 1 base removed from V and 7 bases from J, the gap between germline ends came to 10 bases. Germline CDR1 and CDR2: SGHAT and FQNNGV. The CDR3 runs 13 residues. CDR3 sequence: CASSLVTAGGYTF. CDR3 nucleotides: TGTGCCAGCAGCTTAGTGACAGCTGGTGGCTACACCTTC.

The gene calls are TRBV30 and TRBJ1-4, with a possible D match to TRBD1 (5 bases). V was trimmed by 4 bases and J by 4 bases, leaving 13 bases between them. Germline lookup yields CDR1 GTSNPN and CDR2 SVGIG (reference sequence). The CDR3 is made up of 14 amino acids. The CDR3 DNA sequence: TGTGCCTGGATTCCCCGGGGCCTTAATGAAAAACTGTTTTTT. This translates into CAWIPRGLNEKLFF.